A single sample is the source of the 11 T cell receptor beta chains below, sequenced in a study of T-cell reconstitution after alpha-beta-depleted transplantation in children. Molecular barcoding with unique molecular identifiers was used for the TCRbeta library. TCRdb re-called the PCR reads with MiXCR, one entry per CDR3 protein. The sample holds around 960,000 distinct CDR3 sequences, around 30% seen once. This specimen consisted of PBMCs, mostly from graft donor cells, obtained 360 days after TCRalphabeta/CD19-depleted stem cell transplant. All receptors come from a boy under two years old who had a stem cell transplant for SCID, so the T cells may come from the graft donor.

This clonotype was picked up many times. This chain links TRBV12-3 or TRBV12-4 with TRBJ2-7; D remains unclear. This CDR3 has 9 residues. The V end was cut by 5 bases, the J end by 5 bases, with 1 base between. The CDR3 here is CASSNEQYF. The CDR3 region has the DNA TGTGCCAGCAGTAACGAGCAGTACTTC.

This clonotype has a handful of counts. The J gene is TRBJ2-7, the V gene TRBV6-2 or TRBV6-3; 10 bases fit TRBD2. This CDR3 has 15 amino acids. CDR1 and CDR2 from the germline V gene are MNHEY and SVGEGT. The V gene end was trimmed by 4 bases and the J gene end by 0 bases; junction bases not matched to a gene: 3. In nucleotides, the CDR3 is TGTGCCAGCAGTTCACTAGCGGGGATCTCCTACGAGCAGTACTTC. It specifies CASSSLAGISYEQYF.

The sample holds many counts of this clonotype. The chain joins TRBV12-3 or TRBV12-4 to TRBJ2-6, with no clear D. Trimming removed 6 bases at V and 6 bases at J, with 15 bases between. The CDR3 is made up of 15 amino acids. The CDR3 sequence: CASSRTESKANVLTF. The CDR3 nucleotides read TGTGCCAGCAGCCGCACGGAGAGTAAGGCCAACGTCCTGACTTTC.

The gene calls are TRBV5-6 and TRBJ2-7; a weak D match, TRBD1 (5 bases). Per the germline V gene, CDR1 is SGHDT and CDR2 is YYEEEE. V was shortened by 0 bases and J by 2 bases, with 12 bases between the two germline ends. This CDR3 spans 15 amino acids. The CDR3 DNA sequence: TGTGCCAGCAGCTTGGACCAGGGTCCAACCTACGAGCAGTACTTC. Translated, it gives CASSLDQGPTYEQYF.

This clonotype was seen only a few times. CDR3 sequence reads: CASSYRPSGNTIYF. CDR3 nucleotides: TGTGCCAGCAGTTACCGCCCCAGCGGGAACACCATATATTTT. The V and J genes are TRBV6-5 and TRBJ1-3; no definite D call. This CDR3 spans 14 amino acids. Trimming removed 2 bases at V and 7 bases at J, with 12 bases between. CDR1 is MNHEY, CDR2 SVGAGI, per germline.

In this sample, this clonotype turned up many times. V is TRBV29-1 and J is TRBJ2-1, with TRBD2 matching over 11 bases. Germline CDR1 reads SQVTM; CDR2 reads ANQGSEA. Trimming cost V 8 bases and J 6 bases; bases outside gene matches: 6. The CDR3 runs to 13 residues. CDR3 in DNA: TGCAGCCTCACTAGCGGGGGCCCCAATGAGCAGTTCTTC. Protein product: CSLTSGGPNEQFF.

This clonotype has just a few counts. V gene TRBV9 combines with J gene TRBJ2-1; 7 nucleotides match TRBD1. CDR1 is SGDLS and CDR2 is YYNGEE in the germline V gene. The CDR3 is made up of 15 amino acids. V trimming: 4 bases; J trimming: 4 bases; junction bases outside the gene matches: 8. The DNA for the CDR3 is TGTGCCAGCAGCCCCGCCGGGACAGAGTACAATGAGCAGTTCTTC. Its translation is CASSPAGTEYNEQFF.

This chain joins TRBV20-1 and TRBJ1-1; TRBD1 agrees at 7 bases. J gave up 5 bases and V 3 bases, and 6 bases lay outside the gene matches. Per the germline V gene, CDR1 is DFQATT and CDR2 is SNEGSKA (reference sequence). The CDR3 totals 13 residues. CDR3 sequence: CSARATGSTEAFF. The CDR3 DNA reads as TGCAGTGCTAGGGCGACAGGGTCTACTGAAGCTTTCTTT.

This chain connects TRBV4-1 to TRBJ2-6; tentative D call: TRBD1 (6 bases). This CDR3 comprises 17 residues. The V and J ends lost 0 bases and 0 bases respectively, with 9 bases between them. Germline CDR1 MGHRA, CDR2 YSYEKL. The CDR3 DNA follows: TGCGCCAGCAGCCAAGATCAGGGGAGCTCTGGGGCCAACGTCCTGACTTTC. Residues: CASSQDQGSSGANVLTF.

The V call is TRBV28, the J call TRBJ2-7; D might be TRBD1 or TRBD2, each matching 5 bases. Germline V gene sequence: CDR1 MDHEN, CDR2 SYDVKM. This CDR3 spans 15 amino acids. V was clipped by 8 bases and J by 3 bases, with 20 bases between them. CDR3 residues: CASPPKDGDLYEQYF. In DNA form, the CDR3 reads TGTGCCAGCCCCCCGAAGGATGGGGACCTCTACGAGCAGTACTTC. The full variable domain, in which reference TRBV28 and TRBJ2-7 provide the parts outside the CDR3, is DVKVTQSSRYLVKRTGEKVFLECVQDMDHENMFWYRQDPGLGLRLIYFSYDVKMKEKGDIPEGYSVSREKKERFSLILESASTNQTSMYLCASPPKDGDLYEQYFGPGTRLTVT.

This clonotype was counted a few times. The chain uses TRBV20-1 and TRBJ2-5, with unresolved D. From germline, CDR1 is DFQATT and CDR2 SNEGSKA (reference sequence). The CDR3 is 13 residues long. With 6 bases removed from V and 1 base from J, the gap between germline ends came to 12 bases. CDR3 coding DNA: TGCAGTGCCGAGCCGGCCAGCCAAGAGACCCAGTACTTC. It encodes CSAEPASQETQYF.